The source of this TCR beta chain is a study of CXCR3-negative and CXCR3-positive naive CD8 T cells. Points from the study as a whole: More hydrophobic TRB CDR3s were found in CXCR3-positive naive cells than in CXCR3-negative naive cells. TRBV-TRBJ usage matched between naive CXCR3-negative and CXCR3-positive cells but not between memory cells.

By phenotype, naive CD8+ T cells were CD45RO-CCR7+CD27+CD95-. Germline V gene sequence: CDR1 SGHDT, CDR2 YYEEEE. CDR3 size: 16 residues. A word on this clonotype: Its target is not known.

The authors prepared UMI-labeled TRB cDNA libraries by 5' RACE. From the 5' RACE reads, TCRdb lists one entry per CDR3 protein and no DNA. This sample's clone table lists tens of thousands of distinct CDR3 sequences. The receptor's source is a human donor in good health. Some clones in this sample may be carry-over from other donors' samples. The chain recombines TRBV5-6 with TRBJ2-5; lacking DNA, the TRBD2 call made by TCRdb goes unchecked. Sequences were obtained from naive CXCR3+ CD8+ T cells from blood. Subset: CD45RO-CCR7+CD27+CD95- naive CD8+ T cells expressing CXCR3 (TNR3+). The CDR3 loop reads CASSLGSGGAQETQYF.